The 32 T cell receptor beta chains listed next were all sequenced from one sample in a study of blood T cell repertoires in COVID-19. Some clones are missing from TCRdb's copy, which holds only in-frame ones; the method was immunoSEQ multiplex PCR. The table records approximately 360,000 clones, around 87% of them present only once. Sequencing input: PBMCs or T cells enriched from blood (not recorded which). The receptors derive from a man in his forties in a cohort exposed to, infected with or recovered from COVID-19 (not recorded which).

This clone showed up just a few times. The chain joins TRBV6-5 to TRBJ1-2, with D perhaps TRBD1 (6 bases). The CDR3 runs to 14 residues. The germline CDR1 and CDR2 sequences are MNHEY and SVGAGI. Trimming stripped 1 base from V and 6 bases from J, with 12 bases between. CDR3 amino acids: CASSYLQGTHGYTF. Written as DNA, the CDR3 is TGTGCCAGCAGTTACTTACAAGGGACACATGGCTACACCTTC.

V usage is TRBV2 and J usage is TRBJ1-1, with D uncertain. Trimming stripped 5 bases from V and 1 base from J, with 14 bases between. The CDR3 is 15 residues long. Germline V gives CDR1 SNHLY, CDR2 FYNNEI. CDR3 nucleotide sequence: TGTGCCAGCAGTTGGCTGAGGGTGAAGAACACTGAAGCTTTCTTT. This translates into CASSWLRVKNTEAFF.

The gene calls are TRBV28 and TRBJ1-5, with D possibly TRBD1 on 6 matching bases. The CDR3 loop spans 14 amino acids. Between the trimmed V and J ends, which lost 5 bases and 7 bases, there was a span of 15 bases. From germline, CDR1 is MDHEN and CDR2 SYDVKM. CDR3 nucleotides: TGTGCCAGCAGTCCCGGGGGGGGCGGCCAGCCCCAGCATTTT. Translation gives CASSPGGGGQPQHF.

This chain links TRBV7-2 with TRBJ1-1, with a possible D match to TRBD1 (5 bases). V lost 1 base, J lost 4 bases, and 16 bases lay in between. The germline CDR1 and CDR2 sequences are SGHTA and FQGNSA. The CDR3 sequence is 16 residues long. The chain's CDR3 is CASSLGSGIGSTEAFF. In DNA, the CDR3 is TGTGCCAGCAGCTTAGGGTCAGGGATTGGGTCCACTGAAGCTTTCTTT.

V gene TRBV27 combines with J gene TRBJ2-1, with 12 bases lining up with TRBD2. This CDR3 region has 20 residues. The J segment lost 0 bases and the V segment lost 5 bases, leaving 14 bases of the junction unmatched. Looked up from germline, CDR1 is MNHEY and CDR2 is SMNVEV (reference sequence). The CDR3, as DNA: TGTGCCAGCAGTCCCCGGGGACCTAGCGGGAGGGCCTCCTCCTACAATGAGCAGTTCTTC. It yields the protein CASSPRGPSGRASSYNEQFF.

This clone was detected a few times. Other DNA sequences in this specimen translate into the identical CDR3. V usage is TRBV18 and J usage is TRBJ1-1, with 8 nucleotides matching TRBD1. Germline CDR1 KGHSH, CDR2 LQKENI. This CDR3 contains 14 residues. V lost 2 bases, J lost 1 base, and 0 bases stayed unmatched. The CDR3 loop is CASSPTGGNTEAFF. In nucleotides, the CDR3 is TGTGCCAGCTCACCAACAGGGGGGAACACTGAAGCTTTCTTT.

The chain joins TRBV7-2 to TRBJ2-4, with D possibly matching TRBD1 (6 bases). V was cut by 5 bases and J by 6 bases, with 17 bases left in between. Germline values: CDR1 SGHTA, CDR2 FQGNSA. CDR3 length: 15 residues. The chain's CDR3 is CASSDKTGTSNIQYF. The CDR3 DNA is TGTGCCAGCAGCGATAAGACCGGGACATCAAACATTCAGTACTTC.

V is TRBV11-2 and J is TRBJ2-7; TRBD1 matches 7 bases. The ends lost 5 bases at V and 4 bases at J; junction bases unmatched: 14. The germline V gene encodes CDR1 SGHAT and CDR2 FQNNGV. This CDR3 has 16 amino acids. CDR3 DNA: TGTGCCAGCAGCCCGATTAGGTACAGGGGAGAATACGAGCAGTACTTC. It codes for CASSPIRYRGEYEQYF.

The rearrangement uses TRBV7-8 and TRBJ1-1; TRBD1 matches at 7 bases. Germline CDR1 and CDR2: SGHVS and FQNEAQ. The CDR3 has 13 residues. With V trimmed by 6 bases and J by 4 bases, 5 bases remained unmatched. The CDR3 DNA sequence: TGTGCCAGCAGAAGGGGGCAGGGCACTGAAGCTTTCTTT. This encodes CASRRGQGTEAFF.

V usage is TRBV5-1 and J usage is TRBJ1-6; TRBD1 matches at 9 bases. This CDR3 is 13 amino acids long. CDR1 is SGHRS and CDR2 is YFSETQ in the germline V gene. V was pared by 6 bases and J by 8 bases, with 3 bases of the junction left unmatched. DNA of the CDR3: TGCGCCAGCACAGACAGGGGGGATTCACCCCTCCACTTT. Translating it yields CASTDRGDSPLHF.

The J gene is TRBJ2-1, the V gene TRBV7-8; 9 positions match TRBD1. This CDR3 is built from 15 residues. Germline lookup yields CDR1 SGHVS and CDR2 FQNEAQ. V lost 4 bases to trimming and J lost 6 bases; unmatched junction nucleotides: 7. The CDR3 here is CASSYRGRGFNEQFF. The CDR3 DNA reads TGTGCCAGCAGCTACAGGGGGCGAGGCTTCAATGAGCAGTTCTTC.

The rearrangement links TRBV11-2 to TRBJ2-1, with 7 bases lining up with TRBD2. This CDR3 has 17 residues. Germline CDR1 SGHAT, CDR2 FQNNGV. Trimming took 4 bases from V and 4 from J; bases not matched to a gene: 13. For the CDR3, the DNA is TGTGCCAGCAGCTCCAACGGCCTTAGCGGGCTTTACAATGAGCAGTTCTTC. This sequence encodes CASSSNGLSGLYNEQFF.

This clone has a single count. In nucleotides, the CDR3 is TGCGCCACCACAGGGGGCTGGGGTTCACCCCTCCACTTT. Translating gives CATTGGWGSPLHF. The J gene is TRBJ1-6, the V gene TRBV10-2; TRBD1 aligns across 9 bases. Per germline, CDR1 WSHSY and CDR2 SAAADI. J lost 9 bases, V lost 10 bases, and 7 bases had no gene match. This CDR3 comprises 13 residues.

This chain links TRBV19 with TRBJ1-6; tentatively, D is TRBD1 (5 bases). The CDR3 has 14 amino acids. The ends were cut back, 3 bases at V and 5 bases at J, with 8 bases in the middle. Germline lookup yields CDR1 LNHDA and CDR2 SQIVND (reference sequence). The CDR3 region is CASSIGGNNSPLHF. The CDR3 bases are TGTGCCAGTAGTATCGGGGGAAATAATTCACCCCTCCACTTT.

The chain links TRBV3-1 (or the pseudogene TRBV3-2) to TRBJ1-6; 7 nucleotides align to TRBD1. CDR1 is LGHDT, CDR2 YNNKEL, per germline (reference sequence). The CDR3 contains 15 residues. J lost 0 bases, V lost 6 bases, and 2 bases had no gene match. The CDR3 protein is CASRGDSSYNSPLHF. DNA of the CDR3: TGTGCCAGCAGGGGGGACAGCTCCTATAATTCACCCCTCCACTTT.

V is TRBV24-1 and J is TRBJ2-7, with D possibly being TRBD2 (5 bases). This CDR3 is 15 amino acids long. Trimming took 3 bases from V and 2 from J, leaving 13 bases between them. In germline, CDR1 is KGHDR, CDR2 SFDVKD. CDR3 protein: CATSDTTNVPYEQYF. The CDR3 nucleotides are TGTGCCACCAGTGATACGACTAATGTCCCCTACGAGCAGTACTTC.

This rearrangement joins TRBV28 to TRBJ1-2, with D unresolved. Germline V gene lookup returns CDR1 MDHEN and CDR2 SYDVKM. This CDR3 comprises 12 residues. V lost 3 bases and J lost 4, with 6 bases in between. DNA of the CDR3: TGTGCCAGCAGTTTTGGTAGCTATGGCTACACCTTC. Translating gives CASSFGSYGYTF.

V and J are TRBV5-6 and TRBJ1-1, with 12 bases that match TRBD1. The V and J ends lost 3 bases and 13 bases, in that order; junction bases with no gene match: 10. CDR3 size: 14 residues. Germline V gene lookup returns CDR1 SGHDT and CDR2 YYEEEE. The CDR3 reads CASSSGTGGSKGFF. The CDR3 DNA follows: TGTGCCAGCAGCTCAGGGACAGGGGGCAGCAAAGGTTTCTTT.

The V and J genes are TRBV9 and TRBJ2-2; D perhaps matches TRBD2 (5 bases). The germline CDR1 and CDR2 sequences are SGDLS and YYNGEE. Trimming took 2 bases from V and 5 from J, leaving 16 bases between them. This CDR3 is built from 16 residues. This chain's CDR3 is CASSVPLGPGTGELFF. CDR3 DNA: TGTGCCAGCAGCGTGCCACTAGGGCCGGGGACCGGGGAGCTGTTTTTT.

V usage is TRBV7-8 and J usage is TRBJ2-5; the match to TRBD1 covers 8 bases. V dropped 4 bases and J dropped 2; count of bases not matched to a gene: 6. The CDR3 consists of 15 residues. Germline V gene sequence: CDR1 SGHVS, CDR2 FQNEAQ. In nucleotides, the CDR3 is TGTGCCAGCAGCTCAGGACAGGGTGGGCAAGAGACCCAGTACTTC. It translates to CASSSGQGGQETQYF.

The rearrangement joins TRBV5-1 to TRBJ2-2; D is unclear. The V gene's germline CDR1 is SGHRS and CDR2 YFSETQ. The CDR3 spans 14 residues. The V gene lost 0 bases and the J gene lost 0 bases, with 3 bases spanning the gap. The CDR3 reads CASSLDSNTGELFF. The CDR3 DNA is TGCGCCAGCAGCTTGGACTCGAACACCGGGGAGCTGTTTTTT. Full variable domain (rest looked up from reference TRBV5-1 and TRBJ2-2): KAGVTQTPRYLIKTRGQQVTLSCSPISGHRSVSWYQQTPGQGLQFLFEYFSETQRNKGNFPGRFSGRQFSNSRSEMNVSTLELGDSALYLCASSLDSNTGELFFGEGSRLTVL.

The chain combines TRBV12-3 or TRBV12-4 with TRBJ1-2; D remains ambiguous. Trimming pared 3 bases from V and 1 base from J, leaving 3 bases between. This CDR3 is 12 amino acids long. CDR3 DNA: TGTGCCAGCAGTTTCGGTAACTATGGCTACACCTTC. Its protein is CASSFGNYGYTF.

The rearrangement links TRBV27 to TRBJ2-7, with 8 bases matching TRBD2. The CDR3 has 14 amino acids. J gave up 2 bases and V 8 bases, and 8 bases lay outside the gene matches. Germline CDR1 and CDR2: MNHEY and SMNVEV (reference sequence). Written as DNA, the CDR3 is TGTGCCAGCTCGAGGGGACTAGGGGCCTACGAGCAGTACTTC. Its protein is CASSRGLGAYEQYF.

The V gene is TRBV30, the J gene TRBJ1-2; TRBD1 is a possible D gene (5 bases). The CDR3 has 11 residues. Trimming pared 7 bases from V and 4 bases from J, leaving 10 bases between. CDR1 is GTSNPN, CDR2 SVGIG, per germline (reference sequence). Here the CDR3 DNA reads TGTGCCTCCCAGACAGCCTATGGCTACACCTTC. This gives the protein CASQTAYGYTF.

The chain links TRBV15 to TRBJ1-1; 7 bases match TRBD1. After removal of 1 base from V and 0 bases from J, the junction contained 5 bases not matched to a gene. From germline, CDR1 is LNHNV and CDR2 YYDKDF (reference sequence). The CDR3 covers 16 residues. CDR3 sequence: CATSRASGQMNTEAFF. CDR3 DNA: TGTGCCACCAGCAGAGCGTCGGGACAGATGAACACTGAAGCTTTCTTT. Based on the CDR3 plus reference TRBV15 and TRBJ1-1, the full variable domain is DAMVIQNPRYQVTQFGKPVTLSCSQTLNHNVMYWYQQKSSQAPKLLFHYYDKDFNNEADTPDNFQSRRPNTSFCFLDIRSPGLGDTAMYLCATSRASGQMNTEAFFGQGTRLTVV.

The chain links TRBV4-1 to TRBJ2-1; 8 bases align to TRBD2. V lost 1 base to trimming and J lost 4 bases; unmatched junction nucleotides: 9. Germline V gene lookup returns CDR1 MGHRA and CDR2 YSYEKL. This CDR3 contains 17 residues. The CDR3 DNA sequence: TGCGCCAGCAGCCAAGGACGGGAGGGCCGAAAGTACAATGAGCAGTTCTTC. Translated, it gives CASSQGREGRKYNEQFF.

The V call is TRBV19, the J call TRBJ2-3; 11 bases match TRBD2. Germline V gives CDR1 LNHDA, CDR2 SQIVND (reference sequence). The CDR3 totals 16 residues. Trimming at V came to 3 bases and at J to 4 bases, leaving 6 bases not matched to a gene. The CDR3 loop reads CASSMLAGGRADTQYF. The CDR3 coding sequence is TGTGCCAGTAGTATGCTAGCGGGAGGCCGCGCAGATACGCAGTATTTT.

The rearrangement links TRBV3-1 (or the pseudogene TRBV3-2) to TRBJ2-7; D ambiguous. The CDR3 extends over 12 amino acids. Trimming shortened V by 4 bases and J by 8 bases, and 12 bases separated the two germline ends. The germline gives CDR1 LGHDT, CDR2 YNNKEL (reference sequence). The CDR3 protein is CASSPKATQQYF. CDR3 bases: TGTGCCAGCAGCCCGAAAGCTACGCAGCAGTACTTC.

The V gene is TRBV5-4, the J gene TRBJ1-1, with 7 bases matching TRBD1. CDR1 and CDR2 from the germline V gene are SGHNT and YYREEE (reference sequence). CDR3 size: 13 residues. The V segment lost 4 bases and the J segment 7 bases; nucleotides outside the gene matches: 7. The CDR3 DNA reads as TGTGCCAGCAGCGGGGGACAGCCCGATGAAGCTTTCTTT. Encoded protein: CASSGGQPDEAFF.

In its sample, this clone was seen a few times. V gene TRBV30 combines with J gene TRBJ1-2, with 8 bases identical to TRBD1. V lost 7 bases, J lost 4 bases, and 5 bases stayed unmatched. Germline-derived CDR1 and CDR2 are GTSNPN and SVGIG (reference sequence). The CDR3 runs 12 residues. Written as DNA, the CDR3 is TGTGCCTTGGACAGGGACACCTATGGCTACACCTTC. Its protein is CALDRDTYGYTF.

V and J are TRBV24-1 and TRBJ2-5, with 12 bases identical to TRBD2. Per germline, CDR1 KGHDR and CDR2 SFDVKD. This CDR3 is built from 16 residues. With 6 bases clipped from V and 5 bases from J, the junction kept 9 bases outside the gene matches. CDR3 nucleotides: TGTGCCACCAGTCCCTCGACTAGCGGGAGATGGGAGACCCAGTACTTC. Translated, it gives CATSPSTSGRWETQYF.

This clone was counted once. The chain joins TRBV28 to TRBJ2-1; 8 nucleotides align to TRBD2. Germline loops: CDR1 MDHEN, CDR2 SYDVKM. The V gene end was trimmed by 6 bases and the J gene end by 3 bases; junction bases not matched to a gene: 7. This CDR3 contains 15 residues. The CDR3 DNA reads TGTGCCAGCAGCCCTGGGGCGGGAGGCTACAATGAGCAGTTCTTC. Its translation: CASSPGAGGYNEQFF.